Presented here are 7 T cell receptor beta chains from one specimen sequenced in a study of post-analysis software for immune sequencing data. Points from the study as a whole: Controls had lower frequencies than patients of a handful of TRBV segments, which included TRBV5-6, TRBV5-1 and TRBV20-1.

Unique molecular identifiers were carried by the TCR beta cDNA libraries. One entry per CDR3 protein, called by TCRdb with MiXCR from the PCR reads. The repertoire has some 500,000 distinct CDR3 sequences, roughly 46% of them found once; the top ten carry about 12%. Their antigens are not known. Input material: blood. These receptors were collected from a girl under 18 with multiple sclerosis.

This rearrangement joins TRBV12-3 or TRBV12-4 to TRBJ2-2; possibly TRBD1 for D (5 bases). The CDR3 totals 14 residues. Between the trimmed V and J ends, which lost 4 bases and 6 bases, there was a span of 12 bases. The CDR3 DNA sequence: TGTGCCAGCAGTTCTAAAAGGGGCTCCGGGGAGCTGTTTTTT. It codes for CASSSKRGSGELFF.

CDR3 in amino acids: CSATGQVGAYGQYF. CDR3 in DNA: TGCAGTGCAACTGGACAGGTAGGGGCCTACGGGCAGTACTTC. The genes are TRBV20-1 and TRBJ2-5, with 7 positions matching TRBD1. The germline CDR1 and CDR2 sequences are DFQATT and SNEGSKA (reference sequence). Germline trimming cut 6 bases from V and 11 bases from J; bases unmatched to any gene: 18. This CDR3 comprises 14 residues.

The chain links TRBV5-5 to TRBJ1-5; the match to TRBD1 covers 9 bases. V lost 4 bases and J lost 0; bases outside the gene matches: 2. The germline V gene has CDR1 SGHKS and CDR2 YYEKEE (reference sequence). This CDR3 contains 15 residues. The CDR3 loop reads CASSRTGDSNQPQHF. The CDR3 nucleotides read TGTGCCAGCAGCCGGACAGGGGATAGCAATCAGCCCCAGCATTTT.

The chain has TRBV15 and TRBJ2-5; 10 bases match TRBD2. Trimming removed 2 bases from V and 11 bases from J; junction bases left unmatched: 14. Germline V gives CDR1 LNHNV, CDR2 YYDKDF (reference sequence). The CDR3 totals 16 residues. The CDR3 nucleotides read TGTGCCACCAGCAGAAAAGGGACTAGCGCTTACAATGAGCAGTACTTC. Translating gives CATSRKGTSAYNEQYF.

The chain is built from TRBV29-1 and TRBJ2-5, with 10 bases identical to TRBD2. The end of the DNA fits TRBJ2-7 better, so the J call may be wrong. This CDR3 contains 13 residues. Germline V CDR1 and CDR2: SQVTM, ANQGSEA. DNA for the CDR3: TGCAGCGTCCGGACTAGCGGATCGTACGAGCAGTACTTC. This sequence encodes CSVRTSGSYEQYF.

For the CDR3, the DNA is TGTGCCAGCAGCCAAGAAGTTCGAGATGAGCAGTTCTTC. Protein sequence: CASSQEVRDEQFF. The chain has TRBV14 and TRBJ2-1; D not resolved. The CDR3 has 13 residues. Germline CDR1 SGHDN, CDR2 FVKESK. V was pared by 0 bases and J by 8 bases, with 8 bases between.

This clonotype was seen more than once but under ten times. The rearrangement links TRBV20-1 to TRBJ2-5, with TRBD2 matching 11 bases. The CDR3 contains 14 residues. CDR1 DFQATT and CDR2 SNEGSKA come from the germline V gene (reference sequence). With V trimmed by 4 bases and J by 4 bases, 5 bases remained unmatched. The DNA of the CDR3 is TGCAGTGCTACACTAGCGGGAGTCGGAGAGACCCAGTACTTC. Residues: CSATLAGVGETQYF.